The present T cell receptor (beta chain) was sequenced within a study of blood T cell repertoires in COVID-19. Study context: Sites in the United States, Italy and Spain provided acute and convalescent COVID-19 samples. The cDNA or gDNA used as material had been derived from T cells, B-cell-depleted T cells, or PBMCs.

In the original processing: Reference gene primer amplification in the assay estimated nucleated cell counts. Libraries were prepared by immunoSEQ multiplex PCR; TCRdb keeps only in-frame clonotypes and omits some of them. V, J and clone size are taken as reported in that table, and D and trimming were inferred from the DNA itself. The sample has about 100,000 clones, 80% to 95% seen once. Germline CDR1 SGHRS, CDR2 YFSETQ. The CDR3 runs 15 residues. With 0 bases clipped from V and 6 bases from J, the junction kept 5 bases outside the gene matches. The chain combines TRBV5-1 with TRBJ1-4; 7 nucleotides align to TRBD1. Material: peripheral blood. The clonotype originates from a man aged 60 to 69 with acute or convalescent COVID-19. CDR3 in DNA: TGCGCCAGCAGCTTGGGGCAGGGGGTTGATGAAAAACTGTTTTTT. Translation: CASSLGQGVDEKLFF.